The 11 T cell receptor beta chains below all came from one sample that was sequenced in a study of shared clonotypes between healthy human individuals. Assay: immunoSEQ multiplex PCR; the TCRdb copy retains only in-frame clones and omits some. Of about 320,000 clones listed, around 86% are singletons. Sequenced sample: memory CD8+ T cells sorted from blood. Noted subset: CD45RO+ cells pooled with CCR7-negative TemRA cells. The receptor source for this set is a man aged 18-30 years in good health.

This clone was observed a single time. This rearrangement joins TRBV7-9 to TRBJ1-1, with D uncertain. The CDR3 is 11 residues long. The germline V gene encodes CDR1 SEHNR and CDR2 FQNEAQ (reference sequence). Between the trimmed V and J ends, which lost 2 bases and 8 bases, there was a span of 6 bases. CDR3 sequence reads: CASSLTTEAFF. The CDR3 DNA follows: TGTGCCAGCAGCTTAACCACGGAAGCTTTCTTT.

This clone was detected once. This chain uses TRBV18 with TRBJ2-7, with 7 bases matching TRBD1. Germline-derived CDR1 and CDR2 are KGHSH and LQKENI. The CDR3 extends over 15 amino acids. The junction had 6 bases not matched to a gene; V was cut back by 0 bases and J by 4 bases. The DNA for the CDR3 is TGTGCCAGCTCACCACCCGAAGCAGGGGGATACGAGCAGTACTTC. Protein product: CASSPPEAGGYEQYF.

This clone appeared a single time. Other DNA sequences in the same sample also yield this CDR3. The CDR3 here is CASSAGGNYGYTF. In nucleotides, the CDR3 is TGTGCCAGCAGCGCAGGGGGCAACTATGGCTACACCTTC. V usage is TRBV9 and J usage is TRBJ1-2, with TRBD1 matching 8 bases. V lost 3 bases and J lost 2; bases outside the gene matches: 0. The CDR3 loop spans 13 amino acids. The germline gives CDR1 SGDLS, CDR2 YYNGEE.

The chain has TRBV15 and TRBJ1-2; D gene unclear. Per germline, CDR1 LNHNV and CDR2 YYDKDF (reference sequence). The CDR3 has 15 residues. Deletions cut 5 bases from V and 2 bases from J, with 15 bases between. CDR3 coding DNA: TGTGCCACCAGCGGGTTTGAGGGATCAAACTATGGCTACACCTTC. Its protein is CATSGFEGSNYGYTF.

The rearrangement joins TRBV27 to TRBJ1-1; D gene uncertain. Between the trimmed V and J ends, which lost 0 bases and 2 bases, there was a span of 10 bases. CDR1 and CDR2 (germline): MNHEY, SMNVEV (reference sequence). CDR3 size: 15 residues. The chain's CDR3 is CASSLSLTANTEAFF. DNA for the CDR3: TGTGCCAGCAGTTTATCGTTAACAGCAAACACTGAAGCTTTCTTT.

With respect to this clone: Other DNA sequences in this specimen translate into the identical CDR3. The genes are TRBV6-5 and TRBJ2-1; a possible D gene is TRBD2 (5 bases). The CDR3 length is 16 residues. The germline V and J ends were trimmed by 0 bases and 4 bases, with 13 bases remaining between them. Germline CDR1 and CDR2: MNHEY and SVGAGI. The CDR3 region has the DNA TGTGCCAGCAGTTACTCGGTGGGCGAGCGGTACAATGAGCAGTTCTTC. Translating gives CASSYSVGERYNEQFF.

This chain uses TRBV27 with TRBJ2-3; D gene ambiguous. The CDR3 length is 12 residues. Germline CDR1 and CDR2: MNHEY and SMNVEV (reference sequence). V was clipped by 8 bases and J by 4 bases, with 10 bases between them. The CDR3 spells CASGFNADTQYF. DNA for the CDR3: TGTGCCAGCGGCTTTAACGCAGATACGCAGTATTTT.

The genes are TRBV6-5 and TRBJ2-7, with 7 bases identical to TRBD1. This CDR3 spans 12 amino acids. V was clipped by 2 bases and J by 6 bases; unmatched bases: 1. CDR1 MNHEY and CDR2 SVGAGI come from the germline V gene. The chain's CDR3 is CASSYAGGEQYF. As DNA, the CDR3 is TGTGCCAGCAGTTACGCAGGGGGCGAGCAGTACTTC.

This chain joins TRBV6-6 and TRBJ1-2; tentatively, D is TRBD1 (5 bases). The germline gives CDR1 MNHNY, CDR2 SVGAGI (reference sequence). Trimming took off 6 bases at V and 11 bases at J, with 16 bases between the two ends. The CDR3 contains 12 residues. This CDR3 is CASSGTVEGYTF. CDR3 in DNA: TGTGCCAGCAGCGGGACGGTCGAGGGGTACACCTTC.

Regarding this clone: A read error is likely here: a far larger clone is one base away. Within the sample, other DNA sequences also encode this same CDR3. The chain joins TRBV28 to TRBJ1-2, with D perhaps TRBD1 (6 bases). The CDR3 covers 14 residues. Germline-derived CDR1 and CDR2 are MDHEN and SYDVKM. The V and J ends lost 6 bases and 2 bases respectively, with 13 bases between them. As DNA, the CDR3 is TGTGCCAGCAGACGGGGACAAGGGAACTATGGCTACACCTTC. Translation gives CASRRGQGNYGYTF.

CDR3 in DNA: TGTGCCAGCAGTTTTAGGCAGATCCGAGAATATGGCTACACCTTC. It translates to CASSFRQIREYGYTF. This chain uses TRBV28 with TRBJ1-2; D remains ambiguous. The CDR3 spans 15 residues. V lost 3 bases, J lost 5 bases, and 16 bases lay in between. CDR1 MDHEN and CDR2 SYDVKM come from the germline V gene.